What follows describes a single T cell receptor beta chain. Its antigen is unknown. These data come from a study of shared clonotypes between healthy human individuals. Study results and caveats: Sharing across four donors was highest in naive CD4 (around 5%) and lowest in memory CD8 (approximately 0.4%). The donor pool, a small one, limited the genetic and exposure-history diversity represented.

In germline, CDR1 is SGHTA, CDR2 FQGNSA. This CDR3 contains 14 residues. The V end was cut by 5 bases, the J end by 5 bases, with 15 bases between. Sequencing was at deep level. TCRdb's copy holds only in-frame clones and misses some; the assay was immunoSEQ multiplex PCR. The repertoire holds about 2.4 million clones, with 80% to 95% as singletons. Source material: naive CD4+ T cells from PBMCs. As to subset: CD45RA+ positively selected. The TCR was taken from a young man in good health. Some clones in this sample may be carry-over from other donors' samples. The chain recombines TRBV7-2 with TRBJ1-1; D is perhaps TRBD1 (5 bases). DNA for the CDR3: TGTGCCAGCAGCCATGAAGCGGGGGGGACTGAAGCTTTCTTT. Protein: CASSHEAGGTEAFF. The complete variable domain, with remaining parts taken from reference TRBV7-2 and TRBJ1-1, reads GAGVSQSPSNKVTEKGKDVELRCDPISGHTALYWYRQSLGQGLEFLIYFQGNSAPDKSGLPSDRFSAERTGGSVSTLTIQRTQQEDSAVYLCASSHEAGGTEAFFGQGTRLTVV.